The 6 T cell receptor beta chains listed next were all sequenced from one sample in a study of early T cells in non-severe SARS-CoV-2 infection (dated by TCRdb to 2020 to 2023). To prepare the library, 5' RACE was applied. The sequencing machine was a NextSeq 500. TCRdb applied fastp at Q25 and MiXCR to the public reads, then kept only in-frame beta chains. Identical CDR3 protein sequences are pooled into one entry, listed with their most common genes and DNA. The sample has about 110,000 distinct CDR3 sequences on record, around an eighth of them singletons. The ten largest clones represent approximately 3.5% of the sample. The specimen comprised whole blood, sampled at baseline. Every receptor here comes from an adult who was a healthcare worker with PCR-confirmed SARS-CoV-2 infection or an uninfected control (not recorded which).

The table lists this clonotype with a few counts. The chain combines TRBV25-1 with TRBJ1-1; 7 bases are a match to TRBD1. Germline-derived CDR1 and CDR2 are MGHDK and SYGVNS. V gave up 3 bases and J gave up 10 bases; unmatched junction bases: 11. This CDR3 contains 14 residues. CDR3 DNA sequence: TGTGCCAGCAGTGACCCCCCGGGACAGCCGGCAGCTTTCTTT. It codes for CASSDPPGQPAAFF. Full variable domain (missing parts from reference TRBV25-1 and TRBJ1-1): EADIYQTPRYLVIGTGKKITLECSQTMGHDKMYWYQQDPGMELHLIHYSYGVNSTEKGDLSSESTVSRIRTEHFPLTLESARPSHTSQYLCASSDPPGQPAAFFGQGTRLTVV.

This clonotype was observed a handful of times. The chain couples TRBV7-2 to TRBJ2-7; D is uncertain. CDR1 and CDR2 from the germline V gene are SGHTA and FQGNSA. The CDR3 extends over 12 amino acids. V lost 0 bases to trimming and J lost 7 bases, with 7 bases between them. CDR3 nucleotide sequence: TGTGCCAGCAGCTTAGCGCCTGGGGAGCAGTACTTC. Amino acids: CASSLAPGEQYF.

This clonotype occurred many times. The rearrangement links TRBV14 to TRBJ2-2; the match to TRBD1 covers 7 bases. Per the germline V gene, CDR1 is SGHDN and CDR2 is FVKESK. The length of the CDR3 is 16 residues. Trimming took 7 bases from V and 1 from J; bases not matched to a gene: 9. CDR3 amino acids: CASKGRQGENTGELFF. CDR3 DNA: TGTGCCAGCAAGGGGAGACAGGGAGAGAACACCGGGGAGCTGTTTTTT.

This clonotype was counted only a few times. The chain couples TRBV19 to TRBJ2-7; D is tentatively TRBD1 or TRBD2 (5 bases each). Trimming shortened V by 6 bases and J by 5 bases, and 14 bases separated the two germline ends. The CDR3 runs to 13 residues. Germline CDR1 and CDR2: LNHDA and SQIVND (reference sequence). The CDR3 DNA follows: TGTGCCAGTAGCTCGACGGGACCCCACGAGCAGTACTTC. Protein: CASSSTGPHEQYF.

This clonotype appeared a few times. CDR3 loop: CASSLSYRGGTDTQYF. The CDR3 coding sequence is TGTGCCAGCAGTTTATCCTACAGGGGTGGTACAGATACGCAGTATTTT. J is TRBJ2-3 and V is TRBV27; 7 bases are a match to TRBD1. Per germline, CDR1 MNHEY and CDR2 SMNVEV (reference sequence). Trimming cost V 0 bases and J 3 bases; bases outside gene matches: 6. This CDR3 has 16 amino acids.

The CDR3 loop reads CASSPVVRATGELFF. In DNA, the CDR3 is TGTGCCAGCAGCCCCGTAGTTCGGGCCACCGGGGAGCTGTTTTTT. The gene calls are TRBV7-2 and TRBJ2-2; no reliable D call. The V gene's germline CDR1 is SGHTA and CDR2 FQGNSA. V dropped 5 bases and J dropped 4 bases, with 14 bases sitting between them. The CDR3 contains 15 residues.